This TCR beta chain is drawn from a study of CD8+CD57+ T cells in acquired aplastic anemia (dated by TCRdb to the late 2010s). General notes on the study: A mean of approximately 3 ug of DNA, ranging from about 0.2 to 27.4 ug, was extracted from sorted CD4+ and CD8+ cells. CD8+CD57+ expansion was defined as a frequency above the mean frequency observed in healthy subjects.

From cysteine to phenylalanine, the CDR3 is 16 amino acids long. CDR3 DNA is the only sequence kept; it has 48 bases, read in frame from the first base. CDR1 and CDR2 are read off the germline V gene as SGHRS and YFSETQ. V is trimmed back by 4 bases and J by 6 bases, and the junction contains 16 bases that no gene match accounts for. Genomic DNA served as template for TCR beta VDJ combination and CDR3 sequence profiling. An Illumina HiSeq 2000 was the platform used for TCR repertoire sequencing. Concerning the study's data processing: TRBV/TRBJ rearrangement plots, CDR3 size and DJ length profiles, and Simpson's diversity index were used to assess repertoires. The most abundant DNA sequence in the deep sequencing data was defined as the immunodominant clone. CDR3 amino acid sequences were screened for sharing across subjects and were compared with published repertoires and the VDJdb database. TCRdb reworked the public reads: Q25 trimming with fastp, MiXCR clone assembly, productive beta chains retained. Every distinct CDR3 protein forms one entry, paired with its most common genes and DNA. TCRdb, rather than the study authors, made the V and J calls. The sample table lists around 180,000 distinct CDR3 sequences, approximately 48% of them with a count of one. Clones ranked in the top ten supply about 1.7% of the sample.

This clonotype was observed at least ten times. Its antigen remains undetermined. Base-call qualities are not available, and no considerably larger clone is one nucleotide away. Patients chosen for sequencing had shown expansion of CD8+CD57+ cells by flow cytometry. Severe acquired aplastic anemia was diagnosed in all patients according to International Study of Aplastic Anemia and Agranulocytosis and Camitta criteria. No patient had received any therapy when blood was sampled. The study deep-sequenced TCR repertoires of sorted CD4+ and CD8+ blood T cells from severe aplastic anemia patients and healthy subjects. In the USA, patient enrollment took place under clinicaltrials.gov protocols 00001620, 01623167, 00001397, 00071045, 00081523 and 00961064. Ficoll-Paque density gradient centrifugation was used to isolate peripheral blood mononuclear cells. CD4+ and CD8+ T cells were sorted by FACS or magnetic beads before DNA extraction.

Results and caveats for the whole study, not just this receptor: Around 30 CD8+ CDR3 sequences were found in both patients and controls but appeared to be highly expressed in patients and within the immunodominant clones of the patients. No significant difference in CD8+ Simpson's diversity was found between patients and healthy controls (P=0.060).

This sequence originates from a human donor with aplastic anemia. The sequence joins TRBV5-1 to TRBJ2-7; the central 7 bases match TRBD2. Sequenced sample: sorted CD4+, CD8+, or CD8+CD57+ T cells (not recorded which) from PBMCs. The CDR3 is CASSLDTGGTYGEQYF. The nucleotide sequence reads TGCGCCAGCAGCCTGGATACGGGAGGAACCTACGGCGAGCAGTACTTC. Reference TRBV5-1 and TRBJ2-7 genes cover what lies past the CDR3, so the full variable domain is KAGVTQTPRYLIKTRGQQVTLSCSPISGHRSVSWYQQTPGQGLQFLFEYFSETQRNKGNFPGRFSGRQFSNSRSEMNVSTLELGDSALYLCASSLDTGGTYGEQYFGPGTRLTVT.